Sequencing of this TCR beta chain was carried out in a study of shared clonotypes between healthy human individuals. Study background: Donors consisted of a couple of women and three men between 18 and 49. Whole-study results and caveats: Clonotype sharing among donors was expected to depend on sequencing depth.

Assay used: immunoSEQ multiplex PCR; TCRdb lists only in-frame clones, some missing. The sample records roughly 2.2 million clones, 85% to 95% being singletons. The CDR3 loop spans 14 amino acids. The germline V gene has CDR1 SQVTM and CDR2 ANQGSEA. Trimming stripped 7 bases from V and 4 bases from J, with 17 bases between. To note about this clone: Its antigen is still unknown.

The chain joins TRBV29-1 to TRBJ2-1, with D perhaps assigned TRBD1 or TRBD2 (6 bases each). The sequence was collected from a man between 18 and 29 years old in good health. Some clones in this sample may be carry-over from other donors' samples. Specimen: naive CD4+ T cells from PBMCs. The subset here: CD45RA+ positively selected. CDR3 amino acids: CSGSVGGQYNEQFF. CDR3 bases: TGCAGCGGGTCTGTTGGGGGGCAGTACAATGAGCAGTTCTTC.